A selection of T cell receptor beta chains follows, all from one sample in a study of blood T cell repertoires in COVID-19. Assay used: immunoSEQ multiplex PCR; TCRdb lists only in-frame clones, some missing. This sample has 40,000 to 50,000 clones, with 80% to 90% found just once. The sequenced material came from peripheral blood. These receptor sequences come from a young man with active or convalescent COVID-19. Each CDR3 is given with its conserved first and last residue. D genes are given only for firm matches. Clone size is not always given. Where it is, it says once, few, many or a class for expanded clones.

D gene,clone size,V gene,J gene,CDR3 protein,CDR3 DNA
.,.,TRBV7-8,TRBJ2-7,CASSLVQGVSYEQYF,TGTGCCAGCAGCTTAGTACAGGGAGTCTCCTACGAGCAGTACTTC
TRBD1,.,TRBV6-5,TRBJ1-4,CASSTGDANEKLFF,TGTGCCAGCAGTACAGGGGACGCAAATGAAAAACTGTTTTTT
TRBD1,.,TRBV5-1,TRBJ1-3,CASSPRQGVTGNTIYF,TGCGCCAGCAGCCCCCGGCAGGGGGTGACTGGAAACACCATATATTTT
TRBD1,once,TRBV2,TRBJ1-4,CASSDFDRGVEKLFF,TGTGCCAGCAGTGATTTTGACAGGGGCGTTGAAAAACTGTTTTTT
.,.,TRBV4-2,TRBJ1-5,CASSQLSGVHQPQHF,TGTGCCAGCAGCCAACTTAGCGGGGTCCATCAGCCCCAGCATTTT
.,.,TRBV28,TRBJ2-7,CASSPMGKFTYEQYF,TGTGCCAGCAGCCCGATGGGCAAATTTACCTACGAGCAGTACTTC
.,.,TRBV5-1,TRBJ2-3,CASSLGRASDTQYF,TGCGCCAGCAGCTTGGGGCGGGCTTCTGATACGCAGTATTTT
.,.,TRBV2,TRBJ1-5,CASRTSRATGQPQHF,TGTGCCAGCAGGACAAGTCGTGCAACCGGTCAGCCCCAGCATTTT
.,once,TRBV13,TRBJ2-2,CASSSERGNTGELFF,TGTGCCAGCAGCTCGGAAAGGGGAAACACCGGGGAGCTGTTTTTT
TRBD1,.,TRBV14,TRBJ2-1,CASSQDSATGDRYNEQFF,TGTGCCAGCAGCCAAGATTCGGCGACAGGGGATCGCTACAATGAGCAGTTCTTC
TRBD1,medium-sized,TRBV7-2,TRBJ2-3,CASSALQGDETQYF,TGTGCCAGCAGCGCGCTGCAGGGGGACGAGACGCAGTATTTT
TRBD1,.,TRBV5-1,TRBJ2-1,CASSPDRGLINEQFF,TGCGCCAGCAGCCCGGACAGGGGCCTTATCAATGAGCAGTTCTTC
TRBD2,.,TRBV28,TRBJ2-1,CASSLPQREEDEQFF,TGTGCCAGCAGTTTACCCCAGCGGGAGGAAGATGAGCAGTTCTTC
TRBD1,.,TRBV9,TRBJ1-1,CASSVSAGGTTEAFF,TGTGCCAGCAGCGTATCCGCAGGGGGGACCACTGAAGCTTTCTTT
TRBD1,.,TRBV24-1,TRBJ2-1,CATGDRGRNHEQFF,TGTGCCACCGGGGACAGGGGGCGAAATCATGAGCAGTTCTTC
TRBD2,.,TRBV11-2,TRBJ2-5,CASSLGTSGGQETQYF,TGTGCCAGCAGCTTAGGGACTAGCGGGGGGCAGGAGACCCAGTACTTC
TRBD2,.,TRBV11-2,TRBJ2-3,CASSLVASGRSTDTQYF,TGTGCCAGCAGCCTAGTAGCTAGCGGGAGAAGTACAGATACGCAGTATTTT
TRBD1,.,TRBV27,TRBJ1-2,CASSLWAGGDGYTF,TGTGCCAGCAGTTTATGGGCAGGGGGCGATGGCTACACCTTC
.,.,TRBV6-6,TRBJ1-3,CASSRRGPGNTIYF,TGTGCCAGCAGCCGCAGGGGTCCTGGAAACACCATATATTTT
.,.,TRBV7-9,TRBJ2-7,CASTTYFYEQYF,TGTGCCAGCACCACCTATTTTTACGAGCAGTACTTC
.,.,TRBV12-3/TRBV12-4,TRBJ1-5,CASSSGTNQPQHF,TGTGCCAGCAGTTCCGGGACAAATCAGCCCCAGCATTTT
.,.,TRBV27,TRBJ1-1,CASNKDRNTEAFF,TGTGCCAGCAATAAGGACAGAAACACTGAAGCTTTCTTT
.,.,TRBV14,TRBJ1-5,CASSQDPTGRDFQPQHF,TGTGCCAGCAGCCAAGATCCCACAGGGAGAGATTTTCAGCCCCAGCATTTT
.,once,TRBV2,TRBJ2-2,CASLQPGSATGELFF,TGTGCCAGCCTCCAGCCCGGGTCCGCCACCGGGGAGCTGTTTTTT
.,few,TRBV5-1,TRBJ1-2,CASSLTQVPRGGYTF,TGCGCCAGCAGCTTGACGCAGGTGCCAAGGGGGGGCTACACCTTC
.,.,TRBV9,TRBJ2-1,CASSVRERTNYNEQFF,TGTGCCAGCAGCGTAAGGGAGCGGACGAACTACAATGAGCAGTTCTTC
.,once,TRBV7-6,TRBJ2-1,CASSLDWRSYNERFF,TGTGCCAGCAGCTTAGACTGGCGCTCCTACAATGAGCGGTTCTTC
.,.,TRBV19,TRBJ1-5,CASSIGTENQPQHF,TGTGCCAGTAGTATAGGGACTGAAAATCAGCCCCAGCATTTT
.,.,TRBV5-1,TRBJ2-5,CASSLGDQETQYF,TGCGCCAGCAGCTTGGGCGACCAAGAGACCCAGTACTTC
.,.,TRBV3-1/TRBV3-2,TRBJ2-3,CASSQGTSTDTQYF,TGTGCCAGCAGCCAAGGGACTAGCACAGATACGCAGTATTTT
.,.,TRBV19,TRBJ1-6,CASKQGTTQNSPLHF,TGTGCCAGTAAACAGGGAACAACACAGAATTCACCCCTCCACTTT
TRBD1,.,TRBV25-1,TRBJ2-7,CASKGQGIDEQYF,TGTGCCAGCAAGGGACAGGGGATCGACGAGCAGTACTTC
.,.,TRBV14,TRBJ1-1,CASSSQVMNTEAFF,TGTGCCAGCAGCTCACAGGTAATGAACACTGAAGCTTTCTTT
.,.,TRBV9,TRBJ2-5,CASSPTEGGETQYF,TGTGCCAGCAGCCCGACGGAGGGAGGAGAGACCCAGTACTTC
.,.,TRBV3-1/TRBV3-2,TRBJ2-3,CASSNPGRSSSTDTQYF,TGTGCCAGCAGCAATCCAGGCAGGTCCTCTAGCACAGATACGCAGTATTTT
.,.,TRBV25-1,TRBJ2-3,CASSQSNTDTQYF,TGTGCCAGCAGTCAATCCAACACAGATACGCAGTATTTT
TRBD1,few,TRBV11-3,TRBJ2-7,CASSLGTGGYEQYF,TGTGCCAGCAGCTTAGGGACAGGGGGCTACGAGCAGTACTTC
.,.,TRBV2,TRBJ1-4,CASSEEGKTNEKLFF,TGTGCCAGCAGTGAAGAGGGGAAGACTAATGAAAAACTGTTTTTT
TRBD1,few,TRBV7-9,TRBJ2-7,CASSHAGQGVEQYF,TGTGCCAGCAGCCATGCGGGACAGGGAGTCGAGCAGTACTTC
.,.,TRBV7-3,TRBJ2-1,CASSSRDRGGVNEQFF,TGTGCCAGCAGCTCCAGAGACAGGGGAGGGGTCAATGAGCAGTTCTTC
TRBD1,.,TRBV29-1,TRBJ1-2,CSVDVGQGRGYTF,TGCAGCGTTGACGTTGGACAGGGCCGCGGCTACACCTTC
.,few,TRBV7-9,TRBJ2-5,CASSLALSRDGRGETQYF,TGTGCCAGCAGCTTAGCGCTGTCACGGGATGGTAGAGGAGAGACCCAGTACTTC
TRBD1,.,TRBV4-2,TRBJ2-2,CASSQPGTGVGTGELFF,TGTGCCAGCAGCCAACCCGGGACAGGGGTCGGGACCGGGGAGCTGTTTTTT
TRBD1,.,TRBV20-1,TRBJ1-1,CSARGQEAFF,TGCAGTGCGAGGGGACAGGAAGCTTTCTTT
TRBD2,.,TRBV19,TRBJ2-2,CAVRGGPGGELFF,TGTGCCGTGCGGGGAGGGCCGGGCGGGGAGCTGTTTTTT
TRBD2,.,TRBV5-6,TRBJ2-5,CASSSGGKTQYF,TGTGCCAGCAGCTCGGGGGGAAAGACCCAGTACTTC
.,.,TRBV28,TRBJ1-6,CASQDSINSPLHF,TGTGCCAGCCAGGACAGCATTAATTCACCCCTCCACTTT
TRBD2,.,TRBV4-3,TRBJ2-2,CASSQEVLAAGELFF,TGCGCCAGCAGCCAAGAAGTCCTAGCGGCCGGGGAGCTGTTTTTT
TRBD1,few,TRBV7-9,TRBJ2-7,CASSPGTGEEQYF,TGTGCCAGCAGCCCAGGGACAGGGGAAGAGCAGTACTTC
.,.,TRBV12-3/TRBV12-4,TRBJ1-5,CAAADQGQPQHF,TGTGCCGCGGCCGACCAAGGACAGCCCCAGCATTTT
.,.,TRBV21-1,TRBJ1-4,CASSNQGQGFRLFF,TGTGCCAGCAGCAATCAGGGACAGGGGTTCAGACTGTTTTTT
TRBD1,.,TRBV10-3,TRBJ2-7,CAISYNRGNHEQYF,TGTGCCATCAGCTATAACAGGGGTAACCACGAGCAGTACTTC
TRBD1,.,TRBV10-3,TRBJ1-1,CAISAGQGTEAFF,TGTGCCATCAGCGCCGGACAGGGCACTGAAGCTTTCTTT
.,.,TRBV20-1,TRBJ1-2,CSPSSNYGYTF,TGCAGTCCCAGTTCTAACTATGGCTACACCTTC
.,.,TRBV21-1,TRBJ1-1,CASSKEVRDTKGTEAFF,TGTGCCAGCAGCAAAGAGGTGAGGGACACCAAGGGCACTGAAGCTTTCTTT
.,.,TRBV9,TRBJ2-2,CASSVDSHTGELFF,TGTGCCAGCAGCGTCGACAGTCATACCGGGGAGCTGTTTTTT
.,.,TRBV10-3,TRBJ1-2,CAIKHDYGYTF,TGTGCCATCAAACATGACTATGGCTACACCTTC
TRBD1,once,TRBV6-5,TRBJ2-5,CASRIPQGAGETQYF,TGTGCCAGCAGAATCCCTCAGGGGGCAGGGGAGACCCAGTACTTC
.,few,TRBV3-1/TRBV3-2,TRBJ1-2,CASSQEPRVGYTF,TGTGCCAGCAGCCAGGAACCCCGGGTTGGCTACACCTTC
.,.,TRBV29-1,TRBJ2-3,CSVEGGLGKDTQYF,TGCAGCGTTGAAGGAGGGCTAGGTAAAGATACGCAGTATTTT